This entry concerns a single T cell receptor beta chain. Its antigen is not known. One end of the junction varies from germline; a read error may be responsible. Other nucleotide sequences in the sample specify the same CDR3. This sample is part of a study of cytomegalovirus exposure and HLA in healthy donors. Germline V gene data show CDR1 as SGDLS and CDR2 as YYNGEE. The CDR3 runs to 15 residues. The primer mix had 60 Vbeta and 13 Jbeta primers. Libraries were prepared by immunoSEQ multiplex PCR; TCRdb keeps only in-frame clonotypes and omits some of them. The table lists 90,000 to 95,000 clones, just over 75% of them singletons. General study points: In a later analysis, HLA-associated TCR beta chains were more clonally expanded than equally common others.

V gene TRBV9 combines with J gene TRBJ1-1; TRBD1 matches at 11 bases. Sequenced: PBMCs. This receptor was obtained from a man aged 25-45 years in good health and CMV-seronegative. The CDR3 DNA reads TGTGCCAGCAGCGTAGGGGACAGGGGGAACATGGGAGCTTTCTTC. Protein: CASSVGDRGNMGAFF.